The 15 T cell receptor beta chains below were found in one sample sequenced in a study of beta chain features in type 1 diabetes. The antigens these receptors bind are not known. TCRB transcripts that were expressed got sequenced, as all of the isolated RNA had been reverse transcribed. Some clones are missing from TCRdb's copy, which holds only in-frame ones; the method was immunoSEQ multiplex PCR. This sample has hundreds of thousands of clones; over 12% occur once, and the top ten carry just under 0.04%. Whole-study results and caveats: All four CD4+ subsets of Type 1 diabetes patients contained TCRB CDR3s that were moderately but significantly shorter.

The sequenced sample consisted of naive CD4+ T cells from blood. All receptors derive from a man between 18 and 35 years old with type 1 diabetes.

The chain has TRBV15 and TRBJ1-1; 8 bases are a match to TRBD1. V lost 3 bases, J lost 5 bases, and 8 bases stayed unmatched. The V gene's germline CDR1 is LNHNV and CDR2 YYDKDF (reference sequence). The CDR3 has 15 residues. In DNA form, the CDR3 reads TGTGCCACCAGCAGGGCCTGGACAGGGCGGACTGAAGCTTTCTTT. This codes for CATSRAWTGRTEAFF.

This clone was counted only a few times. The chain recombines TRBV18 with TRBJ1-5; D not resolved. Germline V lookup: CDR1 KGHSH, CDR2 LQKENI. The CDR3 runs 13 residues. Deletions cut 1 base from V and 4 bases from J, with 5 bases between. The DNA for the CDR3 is TGTGCCAGCTCACCACAGGAAAATCAGCCCCAGCATTTT. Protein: CASSPQENQPQHF.

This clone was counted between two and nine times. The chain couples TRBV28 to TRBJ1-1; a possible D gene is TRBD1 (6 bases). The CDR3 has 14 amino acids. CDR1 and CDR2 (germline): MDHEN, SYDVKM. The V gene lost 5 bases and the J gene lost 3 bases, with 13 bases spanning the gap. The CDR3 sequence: CASSPYREDTEAFF. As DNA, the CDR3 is TGTGCCAGCAGTCCATACAGGGAGGACACTGAAGCTTTCTTT.

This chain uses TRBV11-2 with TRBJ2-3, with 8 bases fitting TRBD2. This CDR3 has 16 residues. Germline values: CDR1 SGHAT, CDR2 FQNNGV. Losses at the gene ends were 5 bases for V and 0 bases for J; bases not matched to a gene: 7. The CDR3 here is CASSPIAGTSTDTQYF. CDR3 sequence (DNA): TGTGCCAGCAGCCCTATAGCGGGAACTAGCACAGATACGCAGTATTTT. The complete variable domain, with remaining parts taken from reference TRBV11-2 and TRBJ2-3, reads EAGVAQSPRYKIIEKRQSVAFWCNPISGHATLYWYQQILGQGPKLLIQFQNNGVVDDSQLPKDRFSAERLKGVDSTLKIQPAKLEDSAVYLCASSPIAGTSTDTQYFGPGTRLTVL.

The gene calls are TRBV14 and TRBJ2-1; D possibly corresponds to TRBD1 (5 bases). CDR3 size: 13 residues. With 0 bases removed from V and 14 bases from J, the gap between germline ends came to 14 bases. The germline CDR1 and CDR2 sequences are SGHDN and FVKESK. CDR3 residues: CASSQDVTGSEFF. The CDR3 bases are TGTGCCAGCAGCCAAGACGTCACAGGCTCTGAGTTCTTC.

The DNA for the CDR3 is TGTGCCAGCAGCACGGGACAGGGGGAGGATGAAAAACTGTTTTTT. Its translation: CASSTGQGEDEKLFF. V usage is TRBV4-2 and J usage is TRBJ1-4, with 11 bases matching TRBD1. The CDR3 length is 15 residues. The ends lost 5 bases at V and 6 bases at J; junction bases unmatched: 5. Germline V lookup: CDR1 LGHNA, CDR2 YNFKEQ.

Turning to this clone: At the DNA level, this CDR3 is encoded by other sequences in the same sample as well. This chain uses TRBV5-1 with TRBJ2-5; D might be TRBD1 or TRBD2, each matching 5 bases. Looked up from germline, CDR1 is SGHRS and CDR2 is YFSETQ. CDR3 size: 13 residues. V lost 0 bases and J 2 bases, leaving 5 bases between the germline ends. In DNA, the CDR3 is TGCGCCAGCAGCTTGGGGGGGCAAGAGACCCAGTACTTC. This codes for CASSLGGQETQYF.

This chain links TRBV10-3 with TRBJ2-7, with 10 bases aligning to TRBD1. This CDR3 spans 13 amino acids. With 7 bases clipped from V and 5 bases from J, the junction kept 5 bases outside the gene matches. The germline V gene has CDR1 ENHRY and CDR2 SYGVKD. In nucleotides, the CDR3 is TGTGCCATCAAGGGGACAGGGGACCACGAGCAGTACTTC. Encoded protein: CAIKGTGDHEQYF.

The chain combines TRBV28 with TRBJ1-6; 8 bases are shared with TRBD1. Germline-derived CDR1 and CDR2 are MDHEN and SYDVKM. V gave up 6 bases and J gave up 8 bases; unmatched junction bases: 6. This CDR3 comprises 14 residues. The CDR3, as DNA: TGTGCCAGCAGCCCCGGACAGGGTTATTCACCCCTCCACTTT. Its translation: CASSPGQGYSPLHF.

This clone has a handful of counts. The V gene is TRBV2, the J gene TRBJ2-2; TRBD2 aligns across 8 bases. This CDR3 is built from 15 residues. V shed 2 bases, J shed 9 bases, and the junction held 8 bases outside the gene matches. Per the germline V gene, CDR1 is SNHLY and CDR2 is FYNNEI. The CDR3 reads CASSERLATARELFF. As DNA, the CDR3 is TGTGCCAGCAGTGAAAGACTAGCGACCGCCCGGGAGCTGTTTTTT.

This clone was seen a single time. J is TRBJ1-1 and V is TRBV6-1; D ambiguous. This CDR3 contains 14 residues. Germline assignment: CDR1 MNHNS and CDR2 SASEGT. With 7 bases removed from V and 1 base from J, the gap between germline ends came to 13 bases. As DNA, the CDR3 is TGTGCCAGCACTAGGGATCGGGGGAACACTGAAGCTTTCTTT. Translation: CASTRDRGNTEAFF.

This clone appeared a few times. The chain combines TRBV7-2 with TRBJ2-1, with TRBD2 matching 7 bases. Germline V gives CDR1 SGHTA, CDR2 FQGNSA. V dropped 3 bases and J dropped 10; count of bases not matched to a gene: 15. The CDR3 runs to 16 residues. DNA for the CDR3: TGTGCCAGCAGCTTCGTTGCCCGGGACTACGCTTACGAGCAGTTCTTC. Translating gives CASSFVARDYAYEQFF. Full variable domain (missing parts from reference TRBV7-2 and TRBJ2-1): GAGVSQSPSNKVTEKGKDVELRCDPISGHTALYWYRQSLGQGLEFLIYFQGNSAPDKSGLPSDRFSAERTGGSVSTLTIQRTQQEDSAVYLCASSFVARDYAYEQFFGPGTRLTVL.

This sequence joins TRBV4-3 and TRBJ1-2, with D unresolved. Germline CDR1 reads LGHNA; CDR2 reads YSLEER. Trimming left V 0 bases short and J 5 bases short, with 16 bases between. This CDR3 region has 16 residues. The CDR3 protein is CASSQDGPKATYGYTF. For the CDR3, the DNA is TGCGCCAGCAGCCAAGATGGCCCGAAAGCCACTTATGGCTACACCTTC.

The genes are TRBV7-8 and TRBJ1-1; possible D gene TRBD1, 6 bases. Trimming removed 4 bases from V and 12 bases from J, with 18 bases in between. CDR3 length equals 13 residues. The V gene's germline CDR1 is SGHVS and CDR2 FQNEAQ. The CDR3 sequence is CASSSPRGRESFF. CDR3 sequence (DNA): TGTGCCAGCAGCTCTCCTAGGGGGAGAGAGTCTTTCTTT.

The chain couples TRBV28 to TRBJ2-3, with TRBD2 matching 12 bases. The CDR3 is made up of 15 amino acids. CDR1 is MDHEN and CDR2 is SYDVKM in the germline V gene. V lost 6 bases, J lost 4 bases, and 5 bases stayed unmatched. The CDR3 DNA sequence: TGTGCCAGCAGCCACCCTAGCGGGGGGGCAGATACGCAGTATTTT. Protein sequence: CASSHPSGGADTQYF.